Listed here are 25 T cell receptor beta chains from one sample, sequenced in a study of blood T cells in healthy people across ages. A J-beta primer mix and a sample-barcoded 5' primer were used in a second PCR of about 7 to 12 cycles. One entry per CDR3 protein, called by TCRdb with MiXCR from the 5' RACE reads. The sample lists about 900,000 distinct CDR3 sequences, around 46% occurring once. Sequenced input: blood. The receptors were gathered from a man aged 30 to 39 in good health.

The chain has TRBV5-1 and TRBJ2-3; 7 nucleotides agree with TRBD2. CDR1 is SGHRS, CDR2 YFSETQ, per germline. This CDR3 has 15 amino acids. J lost 2 bases, V lost 3 bases, and 6 bases had no gene match. The CDR3, as DNA: TGCGCCAGCAGCTGGGGGGGTTTTAACACAGATACGCAGTATTTT. Encoded protein: CASSWGGFNTDTQYF.

The chain carries TRBV25-1 and TRBJ1-2; D gene uncertain. The CDR3 has 12 residues. Germline CDR1 is MGHDK and CDR2 is SYGVNS. V was pared by 7 bases and J by 2 bases, with 8 bases between. CDR3 coding DNA: TGTGCCAGCACCGGCAACAACTATGGCTACACCTTC. Translating gives CASTGNNYGYTF.

This clonotype was observed a few times. V and J are TRBV18 and TRBJ1-1; D perhaps matches TRBD1 (5 bases). Germline V lookup: CDR1 KGHSH, CDR2 LQKENI. V lost 6 bases, J lost 1 base, and 15 bases lay in between. This CDR3 has 15 residues. In DNA, the CDR3 is TGTGCCAGCTCGCTTCAGGACGGGGGGAACACTGAAGCTTTCTTT. This encodes CASSLQDGGNTEAFF.

The rearrangement links TRBV4-2 to TRBJ2-3, with TRBD2 matching over 13 bases. CDR1 and CDR2 from the germline V gene are LGHNA and YNFKEQ. This CDR3 spans 17 amino acids. The ends lost 3 bases at V and 2 bases at J; junction bases unmatched: 5. CDR3 in amino acids: CASSHGLAGDSTDTQYF. CDR3 DNA sequence: TGTGCCAGCAGCCACGGACTAGCGGGGGACTCCACAGATACGCAGTATTTT.

CDR3 sequence: CASSESTFQETQYF. CDR3 nucleotides: TGCGCCAGCAGTGAGTCGACATTCCAAGAGACCCAGTACTTC. This chain joins TRBV10-2 and TRBJ2-5; D is uncertain. This CDR3 has 14 amino acids. V lost 0 bases and J lost 1, with 6 bases in between. The germline V gene encodes CDR1 WSHSY and CDR2 SAAADI.

The chain carries TRBV2 and TRBJ1-4; D is unclear. This CDR3 has 14 amino acids. Germline values: CDR1 SNHLY, CDR2 FYNNEI. Deletions cut 3 bases from V and 5 bases from J, with 10 bases between. CDR3 sequence: CASSDSQRNEKLFF. CDR3 DNA: TGTGCCAGCAGTGACAGCCAGCGGAATGAAAAACTGTTTTTT.

This rearrangement joins TRBV9 to TRBJ2-1, with 14 bases identical to TRBD2. This CDR3 is built from 16 residues. Germline trimming cut 2 bases from V and 3 bases from J; bases unmatched to any gene: 1. Germline values: CDR1 SGDLS, CDR2 YYNGEE. As DNA, the CDR3 is TGTGCCAGCAGCGTTGGGACTAGCGGGGGCTACAATGAGCAGTTCTTC. Translation: CASSVGTSGGYNEQFF.

This chain joins TRBV2 and TRBJ2-3; D is possibly TRBD1 (6 bases). The germline V and J ends were trimmed by 5 bases and 4 bases, with 16 bases remaining between them. The length of the CDR3 is 15 residues. From germline, CDR1 is SNHLY and CDR2 FYNNEI. DNA for the CDR3: TGTGCCAGCAGTCTACAGGGATTGTATGCAGATACGCAGTATTTT. This encodes CASSLQGLYADTQYF.

J is TRBJ1-5 and V is TRBV7-9; 7 positions match TRBD1. This CDR3 region has 18 residues. Looked up from germline, CDR1 is SEHNR and CDR2 is FQNEAQ (reference sequence). J gave up 2 bases and V 1 base, and 11 bases lay outside the gene matches. CDR3 coding DNA: TGTGCCAGCAGCTTAGGAAGGGGGCTCCTAGGTGGCAATCAGCCCCAGCATTTT. As protein: CASSLGRGLLGGNQPQHF.

V gene TRBV20-1 combines with J gene TRBJ2-5; weak D call: TRBD2 (6 bases). Per germline, CDR1 DFQATT and CDR2 SNEGSKA (reference sequence). Trimming took off 5 bases at V and 5 bases at J, with 9 bases between the two ends. The CDR3 has 11 residues. The CDR3 is CSAPAGETQYF. The CDR3 DNA is TGCAGTGCTCCAGCGGGCGAGACCCAGTACTTC.

The chain has TRBV12-3 or TRBV12-4 and TRBJ1-5; no firm D call. The CDR3 runs 17 residues. Trimming stripped 1 base from V and 0 bases from J, with 13 bases between. CDR3 loop: CASSLGLFVNSNQPQHF. The DNA of the CDR3 is TGTGCCAGCAGTTTAGGGTTGTTCGTGAATAGCAATCAGCCCCAGCATTTT.

The chain couples TRBV6-6 to TRBJ2-7, with D possibly matching TRBD1 (5 bases). V dropped 5 bases and J dropped 0 bases, with 11 bases sitting between them. CDR1 is MNHNY and CDR2 is SVGAGI in the germline V gene (reference sequence). The CDR3 runs to 14 residues. As DNA, the CDR3 is TGTGCCAGCAGTCGGACGACAGTCTCCTACGAGCAGTACTTC. This translates into CASSRTTVSYEQYF.

This clonotype was found a few times. The V gene is TRBV29-1, the J gene TRBJ2-3, with D tentatively TRBD2 (5 bases). V was pared by 3 bases and J by 3 bases, with 10 bases between. Germline CDR1 reads SQVTM; CDR2 reads ANQGSEA. The CDR3 has 13 residues. This CDR3 reads CSVDSGLTDTQYF. CDR3 DNA sequence: TGCAGCGTTGATTCGGGGTTAACAGATACGCAGTATTTT.

This clonotype was seen more than once but under ten times. The gene calls are TRBV29-1 and TRBJ1-4; D remains unclear. In germline, CDR1 is SQVTM, CDR2 ANQGSEA. The CDR3 covers 14 residues. The V and J ends lost 4 bases and 8 bases respectively, with 17 bases between them. The CDR3 reads CSVASEFRSEKLFF. The CDR3 DNA follows: TGCAGCGTTGCTTCGGAGTTTCGGTCGGAAAAACTGTTTTTT.

This clonotype appeared a few times. J is TRBJ2-3 and V is TRBV7-9; tentatively, D is TRBD1 (5 bases). Trimming stripped 3 bases from V and 2 bases from J, with 9 bases between. Germline CDR1 reads SEHNR; CDR2 reads FQNEAQ (reference sequence). The length of the CDR3 is 14 residues. CDR3 DNA: TGTGCCAGCAGCTTTTGGGGCGACACAGATACGCAGTATTTT. Translating gives CASSFWGDTDTQYF.

The chain is built from TRBV29-1 and TRBJ1-2, with unresolved D. Germline CDR1 and CDR2: SQVTM and ANQGSEA. V was shortened by 3 bases and J by 4 bases, with 18 bases between the two germline ends. This CDR3 region has 15 residues. The CDR3 DNA reads as TGCAGCGTTGATCAAGGGATCGGAGTTAGCTATGGCTACACCTTC. This gives the protein CSVDQGIGVSYGYTF.

This clonotype has a handful of counts. This chain links TRBV6-1 with TRBJ2-1, with 7 nucleotides matching TRBD2. Germline CDR1 and CDR2: MNHNS and SASEGT. The CDR3 is made up of 16 amino acids. The trim removed 8 bases at V and 0 bases at J, leaving 10 bases unmatched. The CDR3 spells CASGYLGGSSYNEQFF. The DNA of the CDR3 is TGTGCCAGCGGCTATTTGGGGGGGAGCTCCTACAATGAGCAGTTCTTC.

V gene TRBV13 combines with J gene TRBJ1-1; a possible D gene is TRBD1 (6 bases). Trimming pared 9 bases from V and 5 bases from J, leaving 16 bases between. Looked up from germline, CDR1 is PRHDT and CDR2 is FYEKMQ (reference sequence). The CDR3 length is 13 residues. CDR3 amino acids: CASTQGLGTEAFF. DNA of the CDR3: TGTGCCAGTACACAGGGACTAGGAACTGAAGCTTTCTTT.

This rearrangement joins TRBV25-1 to TRBJ1-5; no definite D call. Germline V lookup: CDR1 MGHDK, CDR2 SYGVNS. This CDR3 is built from 16 residues. Trimming cost V 4 bases and J 2 bases, with 15 bases left between them. The CDR3 DNA reads as TGTGCCAGCAGTGGGGGAACAACAGCCGGCAATCAGCCCCAGCATTTT. It is translated as CASSGGTTAGNQPQHF.

The sample holds a few counts of this clonotype. The V gene is TRBV7-2, the J gene TRBJ1-2; D unresolved. The V gene's germline CDR1 is SGHTA and CDR2 FQGNSA. The CDR3 extends over 16 amino acids. V was trimmed by 6 bases and J by 2 bases, leaving 19 bases between them. CDR3: CASRMGGLLQNYGYTF. CDR3 DNA: TGTGCCAGCAGGATGGGAGGCCTTCTACAAAACTATGGCTACACCTTC.

In its sample, this clonotype was seen a few times. V gene TRBV12-3 or TRBV12-4 combines with J gene TRBJ1-6; tentative D call: TRBD1 (5 bases). Trimming took 5 bases from V and 7 from J, leaving 12 bases between them. The CDR3 spans 14 residues. The CDR3 DNA follows: TGTGCCAGCAGTCAAGGGGCAGAGAATTCACCCCTCCACTTT. Protein: CASSQGAENSPLHF.

The chain recombines TRBV13 with TRBJ1-4; perhaps TRBD1 as D (6 bases). Looked up from germline, CDR1 is PRHDT and CDR2 is FYEKMQ (reference sequence). V was shortened by 5 bases and J by 9 bases, with 10 bases between the two germline ends. The CDR3 sequence is 12 residues long. Here the CDR3 reads CASSTQGKKLFF. The CDR3 coding sequence is TGTGCCAGCAGCACCCAGGGGAAAAAACTGTTTTTT.

V gene TRBV21-1 combines with J gene TRBJ2-3. TRBV21-1 is a recognized pseudogene. The CDR3 consists of 16 residues. CDR3 sequence (DNA): TGTGCCAGCAGCAAAGCCCTGGCATCGACCACAGATACGCAGTATTTT. Its translation is CASSKALASTTDTQYF.

In its sample, this clonotype was seen a few times. J is TRBJ2-3 and V is TRBV7-2; TRBD2 agrees at 12 bases. The CDR3 consists of 16 residues. V lost 4 bases and J lost 7; bases outside the gene matches: 9. The germline CDR1 and CDR2 sequences are SGHTA and FQGNSA. Here the CDR3 reads CASSSRTSGVSNTQYF. In nucleotides, the CDR3 is TGTGCCAGCAGCTCCAGGACTAGCGGGGTGTCAAATACGCAGTATTTT.

The chain couples TRBV7-9 to TRBJ2-5; D remains unclear. Germline assignment: CDR1 SEHNR and CDR2 FQNEAQ (reference sequence). This CDR3 has 13 residues. V dropped 7 bases and J dropped 5 bases, with 14 bases sitting between them. CDR3 in DNA: TGTGCCAGCACCCCTCCGGGTGAGGAGACCCAGTACTTC. This codes for CASTPPGEETQYF.